This T cell receptor beta chain is drawn from a study of blood T cell repertoires in COVID-19. The table came from immunoSEQ multiplex PCR; TCRdb's copy has only in-frame clones and leaves some out. The data hold about 200,000 clones, with over 75% observed a single time. The V gene lost 4 bases and the J gene lost 7 bases, with 23 bases spanning the gap. The CDR3 loop spans 15 amino acids. Germline assignment: CDR1 GTSNPN and CDR2 SVGIG (reference sequence). The receptor's source is a man older than 75 with acute or convalescent COVID-19. The chain has TRBV30 and TRBJ2-7; a weak D match, TRBD2 (6 bases). Input material: peripheral blood. CDR3 bases: TGTGCCTGGAACTTGGGCGGGGCCGGGACGGGGGAGCAGTACGTC. It codes for CAWNLGGAGTGEQYV.